These 32 T cell receptor beta chains originate from one sample sequenced in a study of T cell repertoires in cytomegalovirus infection. TCRdb used MiXCR to reprocess the reads, holding one entry per CDR3 protein. The sample records hundreds of thousands of distinct CDR3 sequences, 20% to 25% being singletons. What was sequenced was CD8+ T cells from PBMCs. These receptors were collected from a human donor in good health (CMV status not recorded). Some clones in this sample may be carry-over from other donors' samples.

This clonotype was counted between two and nine times. The J gene is TRBJ1-5, the V gene TRBV28; 8 positions match TRBD1. From germline, CDR1 is MDHEN and CDR2 SYDVKM. After removal of 2 bases from V and 7 bases from J, the junction contained 10 bases not matched to a gene. The CDR3 consists of 16 residues. The CDR3 reads CASSLALTGDLQPQHF. Written as DNA, the CDR3 is TGTGCCAGCAGTTTAGCTTTGACAGGGGATTTACAGCCCCAGCATTTT.

The V gene is TRBV20-1, the J gene TRBJ2-1; the match to TRBD2 covers 11 bases. Trimming took 1 base from V and 1 from J; bases not matched to a gene: 9. Germline V gene sequence: CDR1 DFQATT, CDR2 SNEGSKA (reference sequence). The CDR3 contains 18 residues. The CDR3 is CSARVRMTSGVSYNEQFF. Here the CDR3 DNA reads TGCAGTGCTAGAGTTCGAATGACTAGCGGGGTGTCCTACAATGAGCAGTTCTTC.

This clonotype was recorded at least ten times. J is TRBJ2-1 and V is TRBV7-2, with D uncertain. CDR1 and CDR2 (germline): SGHTA, FQGNSA. The CDR3 is made up of 13 amino acids. Trimming removed 1 base at V and 9 bases at J, with 10 bases between. CDR3 DNA sequence: TGTGCCAGCAGCTTAGTGTCAACGATTGAGCAGTTCTTC. It translates to CASSLVSTIEQFF.

This clonotype occurred a few times. This chain joins TRBV19 and TRBJ2-5, with 9 bases that match TRBD1. V lost 5 bases, J lost 3 bases, and 7 bases stayed unmatched. CDR1 LNHDA and CDR2 SQIVND come from the germline V gene (reference sequence). CDR3 size: 15 residues. This CDR3 reads CASSVGWTGEETQYF. The CDR3 bases are TGTGCCAGTAGTGTAGGGTGGACAGGGGAAGAGACCCAGTACTTC.

There are a few counts of this clonotype. The chain has TRBV5-5 and TRBJ2-3, with D possibly matching TRBD2 (5 bases). The germline V gene encodes CDR1 SGHKS and CDR2 YYEKEE (reference sequence). This CDR3 has 15 residues. The V end was cut by 1 base, the J end by 2 bases, with 11 bases between. The chain's CDR3 is CASSLRLAHTDTQYF. The CDR3 DNA reads TGTGCCAGCAGCTTGAGGCTAGCCCACACAGATACGCAGTATTTT.

This clonotype showed up just a few times. The chain couples TRBV12-3 or TRBV12-4 to TRBJ2-7; tentatively, D is TRBD2 (5 bases). The V gene lost 5 bases and the J gene lost 0 bases, with 11 bases spanning the gap. This CDR3 comprises 14 residues. This chain's CDR3 is CASSPQGSSYEQYF. The DNA of the CDR3 is TGTGCCAGCAGTCCCCAAGGGAGCTCCTACGAGCAGTACTTC.

This clonotype was observed at least ten times. The chain carries TRBV19 and TRBJ1-1; a weak D match, TRBD1 (6 bases). V lost 9 bases, J lost 4 bases, and 15 bases lay in between. The CDR3 has 13 residues. Germline assignment: CDR1 LNHDA and CDR2 SQIVND (reference sequence). CDR3 region: CASSSGGLTEAFF. In DNA form, the CDR3 reads TGTGCCAGCAGCTCCGGGGGGCTCACTGAAGCTTTCTTT. Based on the CDR3 plus reference TRBV19 and TRBJ1-1, the full variable domain is DGGITQSPKYLFRKEGQNVTLSCEQNLNHDAMYWYRQDPGQGLRLIYYSQIVNDFQKGDIAEGYSVSREKKESFPLTVTSAQKNPTAFYLCASSSGGLTEAFFGQGTRLTVV.

The J gene is TRBJ1-1, the V gene TRBV6-4, with TRBD1 matching over 9 bases. CDR1 and CDR2 (germline): MRHNA, SNTAGT. Trimming took 4 bases from V and 11 from J; bases not matched to a gene: 8. This CDR3 is 13 amino acids long. The CDR3 DNA reads as TGTGCCAGCAGTGGAGGGACAGGGAATACGGCTTTCTTT. Translation: CASSGGTGNTAFF.

This clonotype was picked up many times. The chain joins TRBV7-2 to TRBJ2-7; D gene unclear. Germline values: CDR1 SGHTA, CDR2 FQGNSA. Trimming shortened V by 5 bases and J by 3 bases, and 11 bases separated the two germline ends. The CDR3 has 13 amino acids. The CDR3 protein is CASSPGRIYEQYV. The CDR3 DNA reads TGTGCCAGCAGCCCCGGACGCATCTACGAGCAGTACGTC.

The chain carries TRBV7-6 and TRBJ2-5; D is unresolved. The CDR3 runs 15 residues. The germline V gene has CDR1 SGHVS and CDR2 FNYEAQ. Trimming took off 3 bases at V and 1 base at J, with 12 bases between the two ends. The CDR3 DNA reads as TGTGCCAGCAGCTTTAGCCGGGCCAGCCAAGAGACCCAGTACTTC. This encodes CASSFSRASQETQYF.

This clonotype was counted many times. The chain is built from TRBV6-5 and TRBJ2-3; D might be TRBD2 (6 bases). Trimming removed 0 bases from V and 2 bases from J, with 12 bases in between. CDR3 size: 16 residues. Germline V gene data show CDR1 as MNHEY and CDR2 as SVGAGI. CDR3 sequence reads: CASSYSTAGTTDTQYF. Here the CDR3 DNA reads TGTGCCAGCAGTTACTCGACTGCGGGGACCACAGATACGCAGTATTTT.

The chain carries TRBV6-2 or TRBV6-3 and TRBJ2-5, with TRBD2 matching 9 bases. Germline V gene data show CDR1 as MNHEY and CDR2 as SVGEGT. The junction had 4 bases not matched to a gene; V was cut back by 6 bases and J by 5 bases. CDR3 size: 13 residues. CDR3 sequence reads: CASRPSGVETQYF. The CDR3 nucleotides are TGTGCCAGCAGACCTAGCGGGGTGGAGACCCAGTACTTC.

Only a few counts were recorded for this clonotype. This chain links TRBV7-2 with TRBJ1-2; a weak D match, TRBD1 (5 bases). There are 14 residues in the CDR3. Germline V gene lookup returns CDR1 SGHTA and CDR2 FQGNSA. The V gene lost 1 base and the J gene lost 7 bases, with 13 bases spanning the gap. DNA of the CDR3: TGTGCCAGCAGCTTAGTAACAGGTCTTGTTGGCTACACCTTC. This sequence encodes CASSLVTGLVGYTF.

This clonotype has a count of ten or more. The chain carries TRBV7-9 and TRBJ1-2, with D unclear. This CDR3 spans 12 amino acids. Germline V gene data show CDR1 as SEHNR and CDR2 as FQNEAQ (reference sequence). V was cut by 1 base and J by 4 bases, with 4 bases left in between. In DNA form, the CDR3 reads TGTGCCAGCAGCTTAGGGGGCTATGGCTACACCTTC. Residues: CASSLGGYGYTF.

J is TRBJ1-2 and V is TRBV2, with unresolved D. This CDR3 comprises 12 residues. V was pared by 6 bases and J by 5 bases, with 10 bases between. Germline V CDR1 and CDR2: SNHLY, FYNNEI. CDR3 nucleotides: TGTGCCAGCAGCGACTTTTGGTATGGCTACACCTTC. Encoded protein: CASSDFWYGYTF.

This sequence joins TRBV7-6 and TRBJ2-7, with D possibly TRBD2 on 7 matching bases. The V end lost 3 bases, the J end lost 6 bases, and 12 bases lay between the germline ends. Germline loops: CDR1 SGHVS, CDR2 FNYEAQ. There are 13 residues in the CDR3. CDR3 sequence reads: CASSLGGAPEQYV. The CDR3 DNA reads as TGTGCCAGCAGCTTGGGGGGGGCCCCCGAGCAGTACGTC.

Of note for this clonotype: At one boundary the junction diverges from the germline segment, which might be a read error. The chain recombines TRBV14 with TRBJ2-1; D is unresolved. CDR1 is SGHDN, CDR2 FVKESK, per germline. The CDR3 is made up of 15 amino acids. The CDR3 bases are TGTGCCAGCAGCCCCCTGGGCACGATTTACAATAAGCAGTTCTTC. Protein product: CASSPLGTIYNKQFF.

This clonotype appeared many times. The rearrangement joins TRBV11-2 to TRBJ2-3; a possible D gene is TRBD2 (5 bases). V was shortened by 6 bases and J by 2 bases, with 15 bases between the two germline ends. The CDR3 has 15 residues. From germline, CDR1 is SGHAT and CDR2 FQNNGV. CDR3 in amino acids: CASRMNRGSTDTQYF. In DNA, the CDR3 is TGTGCCAGCAGAATGAACCGGGGTTCCACAGATACGCAGTATTTT.

This clonotype came up a few times. The chain links TRBV6-2 or TRBV6-3 to TRBJ1-1; D remains unclear. V lost 6 bases and J lost 6, with 11 bases in between. Germline CDR1 is MNHEY and CDR2 is SVGEGT. CDR3 size: 12 residues. For the CDR3, the DNA is TGTGCCAGCAGATCTCAGTATCCTGAAGCTTTCTTT. Protein: CASRSQYPEAFF.

The chain has TRBV7-9 and TRBJ1-2; 9 nucleotides line up with TRBD1. The ends lost 5 bases at V and 6 bases at J; junction bases unmatched: 4. Germline V CDR1 and CDR2: SEHNR, FQNEAQ (reference sequence). The CDR3 loop spans 13 amino acids. CDR3 sequence reads: CASSHGTGHGYTF. CDR3 DNA: TGTGCCAGCAGCCACGGGACAGGGCATGGCTACACCTTC.

This CDR3 is CASSEGMGAAAWGDNEQFF. CDR3 nucleotides: TGTGCCAGCAGTGAAGGGATGGGGGCTGCCGCGTGGGGGGACAATGAGCAGTTCTTC. The genes are TRBV2 and TRBJ2-1; perhaps D is TRBD1 or TRBD2 (6 bases each). Germline loops: CDR1 SNHLY, CDR2 FYNNEI. This CDR3 is 19 amino acids long. Trimming removed 1 base from V and 5 bases from J, with 24 bases in between.

This clonotype came up many times. The V call is TRBV7-2, the J call TRBJ2-7; no reliable D call. CDR3 length: 15 residues. The germline V gene encodes CDR1 SGHTA and CDR2 FQGNSA. V lost 8 bases and J lost 4, with 21 bases in between. The DNA of the CDR3 is TGTGCCAGCGAGTCTGTGGCACTGCCAGGTTACGAGCAGTACTTC. Translation gives CASESVALPGYEQYF.

This clonotype was detected many times. The chain is built from TRBV7-6 and TRBJ1-5, with a tentative D call TRBD1 (5 bases). This CDR3 comprises 15 residues. The germline CDR1 and CDR2 sequences are SGHVS and FNYEAQ. Trimming took off 2 bases at V and 3 bases at J, with 11 bases between the two ends. CDR3 sequence reads: CASSLLGPANQPQHF. The CDR3 DNA follows: TGTGCCAGCAGCTTATTGGGGCCCGCCAATCAGCCCCAGCATTTT.

This clonotype was counted many times. The rearrangement joins TRBV14 to TRBJ2-3, with TRBD2 matching 12 bases. This CDR3 is built from 15 residues. V lost 6 bases to trimming and J lost 3 bases; unmatched junction nucleotides: 4. Germline loops: CDR1 SGHDN, CDR2 FVKESK. CDR3 bases: TGTGCCAGCAGGTGGACTAGCGGGGCAACAGATACGCAGTATTTT. It codes for CASRWTSGATDTQYF. The complete variable domain, with remaining parts taken from reference TRBV14 and TRBJ2-3, reads EAGVTQFPSHSVIEKGQTVTLRCDPISGHDNLYWYRRVMGKEIKFLLHFVKESKQDESGMPNNRFLAERTGGTYSTLKVQPAELEDSGVYFCASRWTSGATDTQYFGPGTRLTVL.

This clonotype was recorded at least ten times. The rearrangement uses TRBV9 and TRBJ2-1, with TRBD2 identical over 8 bases. There are 16 residues in the CDR3. The trim removed 1 base at V and 7 bases at J, leaving 10 bases unmatched. Germline lookup yields CDR1 SGDLS and CDR2 YYNGEE. The CDR3 DNA sequence: TGTGCCAGCAGCGTATCTCGACGGGGGGGCAGGAATGAGCAGTTCTTC. Its translation: CASSVSRRGGRNEQFF.

The chain recombines TRBV29-1 with TRBJ2-5; TRBD2 is a possible D gene (6 bases). CDR3 length: 13 residues. CDR1 is SQVTM and CDR2 is ANQGSEA in the germline V gene. V was shortened by 6 bases and J by 0 bases, with 11 bases between the two germline ends. The CDR3 region is CSVRGTYQETQYF. In DNA form, the CDR3 reads TGCAGCGTCCGGGGGACGTACCAAGAGACCCAGTACTTC.

The chain's CDR3 is CATPRDRSSYEQYF. The CDR3, as DNA: TGTGCCACCCCTCGGGACAGGAGCTCCTACGAGCAGTACTTC. V gene TRBV2 combines with J gene TRBJ2-7, with 8 positions matching TRBD1. The V and J ends lost 10 bases and 0 bases, in that order; junction bases with no gene match: 8. Germline V lookup: CDR1 SNHLY, CDR2 FYNNEI. The CDR3 is made up of 14 amino acids.

There are many counts of this clonotype. The rearrangement uses TRBV6-6 and TRBJ2-7, with D possibly TRBD2 on 5 matching bases. The ends were cut back, 0 bases at V and 0 bases at J, with 12 bases in the middle. The germline V gene encodes CDR1 MNHNY and CDR2 SVGAGI (reference sequence). The length of the CDR3 is 16 residues. DNA of the CDR3: TGTGCCAGCAGTTACTCAGGAGGAGTTAGCTCCTACGAGCAGTACGTC. This translates into CASSYSGGVSSYEQYV.

The V call is TRBV5-5, the J call TRBJ2-7; D is uncertain. The germline V gene encodes CDR1 SGHKS and CDR2 YYEKEE (reference sequence). The CDR3 covers 13 residues. V was cut by 0 bases and J by 3 bases, with 7 bases left in between. The CDR3 nucleotides are TGTGCCAGCAGCTTGGACAGTTTCTACGAGCAGTACTTC. Translated: CASSLDSFYEQYF.

This clonotype was recorded many times. V usage is TRBV27 and J usage is TRBJ2-1; possibly TRBD1 for D (6 bases). Germline loops: CDR1 MNHEY, CDR2 SMNVEV (reference sequence). The CDR3 consists of 13 residues. The ends were cut back, 3 bases at V and 5 bases at J, with 8 bases in the middle. The CDR3 DNA is TGTGCCAGCAGTTTTCGGACAGACAATGAGCAGTTCTTC. It translates to CASSFRTDNEQFF.

The gene calls are TRBV14 and TRBJ2-3; TRBD2 aligns across 11 bases. Germline V gene lookup returns CDR1 SGHDN and CDR2 FVKESK. The CDR3 totals 22 residues. Trimming at V came to 4 bases and at J to 3 bases, leaving 24 bases not matched to a gene. As DNA, the CDR3 is TGTGCCAGCAGCCGAAGCGGGGCTAGCGGGGGGAAAAAGTCAGAGACGACAGATACGCAGTATTTT. Translated: CASSRSGASGGKKSETTDTQYF.

In DNA form, the CDR3 reads TGTGCCAGCACCACAAGACAGGGGGCATTCAATGAGCAGTTCTTC. Translated, it gives CASTTRQGAFNEQFF. The chain joins TRBV7-9 to TRBJ2-1; TRBD1 aligns across 10 bases. The V segment lost 7 bases and the J segment 6 bases; nucleotides outside the gene matches: 9. Germline loops: CDR1 SEHNR, CDR2 FQNEAQ (reference sequence). This CDR3 comprises 15 residues.